This T cell receptor (beta chain) was identified in a study of blood T cells in healthy people across ages. The CDR3 covers 15 residues. In germline, CDR1 is LGHDT, CDR2 YNNKEL (reference sequence). With 4 bases removed from V and 3 bases from J, the gap between germline ends came to 15 bases. With a J-beta primer mix and a sample-barcoded 5' primer, a second PCR ran about 7 to 12 cycles. Each CDR3 protein gets one entry after TCRdb re-called the 5' RACE reads with MiXCR. The sample lists fewer than 1.5 million distinct CDR3 sequences, roughly 40% seen once, with approximately 7.9% in the top ten. The source material was blood. The clonotype was recovered from a woman aged 18 to 35 in good health. This chain links TRBV3-1 with TRBJ2-5, with D possibly being TRBD1 or TRBD2 (5 bases each). Written as DNA, the CDR3 is TGTGCCAGCAGCCTGGGGGTACGGGGAGAAGAGACCCAGTACTTC. Translating it yields CASSLGVRGEETQYF.